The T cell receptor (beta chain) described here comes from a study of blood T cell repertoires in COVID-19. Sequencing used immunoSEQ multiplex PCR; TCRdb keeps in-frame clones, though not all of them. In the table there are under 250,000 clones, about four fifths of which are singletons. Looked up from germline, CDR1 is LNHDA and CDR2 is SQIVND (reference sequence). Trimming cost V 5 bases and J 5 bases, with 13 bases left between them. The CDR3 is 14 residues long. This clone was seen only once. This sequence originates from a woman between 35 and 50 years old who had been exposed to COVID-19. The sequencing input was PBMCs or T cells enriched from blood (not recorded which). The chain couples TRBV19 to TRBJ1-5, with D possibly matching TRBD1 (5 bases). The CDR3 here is CASSGGRVDQPQHF. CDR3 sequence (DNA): TGTGCCAGTAGTGGGGGGAGGGTGGATCAGCCCCAGCATTTT.